The entry that follows covers one TCR beta chain sequence. What it binds is not known. This sample stems from a study of shared clonotypes between healthy human individuals. Study-level background: Contributing individuals were a couple of females and a few males aged 18 to 49. Study conclusions and caveats: Some clonotypes were shared by all four sorted-subset donors, while others were not shared. The non-shared ones had lower generation probabilities than the shared ones. Memory subsets generally showed smaller estimated richness than naive subsets did.

V lost 2 bases to trimming and J lost 8 bases, with 10 bases between them. Germline CDR1 MNHEY, CDR2 SMNVEV (reference sequence). CDR3 length equals 13 residues. Produced via immunoSEQ multiplex PCR; TCRdb's table is partial and in-frame only. Of a few million clones listed, roughly 95% are singletons. CD45RO negativity and positive selection for CCR7 defined naive CD8 cells, a population that excluded terminally differentiated effector memory CD45RA+ cells. This clonotype was obtained from a man between 18 and 29 years old in good health. Some clones in this sample may be carry-over from other donors' samples. The chain couples TRBV27 to TRBJ2-1; no clear D. The specimen sequenced was naive CD8+ T cells from PBMCs. Written as DNA, the CDR3 is TGTGCCAGCAGTTTAGTAGTTAGGTATGAGCAGTTCTTC. It codes for CASSLVVRYEQFF.